A single sample gave rise to the 29 T cell receptor beta chains below, sequenced in a study of T cell responses to AZD1222 COVID-19 vaccine. TCRdb keeps only in-frame clones here, not all; method: immunoSEQ multiplex PCR. This table holds about 120,000 clones, less than 90% found once. The specimen comprised peripheral blood, sampled on day 0 of AZD1222 vaccination. These TCRs come from an adult in good health.

The chain employs TRBV12-3 or TRBV12-4 and TRBJ1-5, with no clear D. V was trimmed by 6 bases and J by 3 bases, leaving 9 bases between them. This CDR3 is built from 13 residues. CDR3 in DNA: TGTGCCAGCAGCTTGGGTTTCAATCAGCCCCAGCATTTT. Protein sequence: CASSLGFNQPQHF.

The chain is built from TRBV19 and TRBJ1-6; D is undetermined. Germline V gene data show CDR1 as LNHDA and CDR2 as SQIVND (reference sequence). Deletions cut 7 bases from V and 8 bases from J, with 12 bases between. CDR3 length: 13 amino acids. CDR3 in amino acids: CASKTRRDSPLHF. DNA for the CDR3: TGTGCCAGTAAGACACGAAGAGATTCACCCCTCCACTTT.

This rearrangement joins TRBV3-1 (or the pseudogene TRBV3-2) to TRBJ1-5; 7 bases agree with TRBD1. CDR3 length: 16 amino acids. The V and J ends lost 0 bases and 3 bases, in that order; junction bases with no gene match: 5. Germline V gene sequence: CDR1 LGHDT, CDR2 YNNKEL (reference sequence). In DNA, the CDR3 is TGTGCCAGCAGCCAAGATTGGACAGGTCTCAATCAGCCCCAGCATTTT. Its translation is CASSQDWTGLNQPQHF.

The chain has TRBV4-1 and TRBJ1-2; D unresolved. The germline V and J ends were trimmed by 0 bases and 0 bases, with 8 bases remaining between them. CDR3 size: 15 residues. Per the germline V gene, CDR1 is MGHRA and CDR2 is YSYEKL. CDR3 amino acids: CASSQETATNYGYTF. The CDR3 DNA follows: TGCGCCAGCAGCCAAGAAACAGCCACTAACTATGGCTACACCTTC.

V usage is TRBV18 and J usage is TRBJ1-3, with D hard to call. The CDR3 sequence is 16 residues long. Germline V lookup: CDR1 KGHSH, CDR2 LQKENI. Trimming removed 2 bases at V and 0 bases at J, with 11 bases between. The CDR3 spells CASSPSPPASGNTIYF. The CDR3, as DNA: TGTGCCAGCTCACCATCCCCGCCAGCCTCTGGAAACACCATATATTTT.

The CDR3 nucleotides are TGCAGTCCGACTACAGGGAAATCGCAGTATTTT. It translates to CSPTTGKSQYF. The rearrangement joins TRBV20-1 to TRBJ2-3, with D perhaps matching TRBD1 (6 bases). The CDR3 runs 11 residues. V shed 8 bases and J shed 10 bases, with 16 bases lying between them. Germline CDR1 is DFQATT and CDR2 is SNEGSKA (reference sequence).

The chain uses TRBV7-9 and TRBJ2-7; D possibly matches TRBD1 or TRBD2 (5 bases each). This CDR3 has 15 amino acids. Trimming pared 2 bases from V and 1 base from J, leaving 12 bases between. Germline loops: CDR1 SEHNR, CDR2 FQNEAQ (reference sequence). The CDR3 loop is CASSLFGTQSYEQYF. CDR3 bases: TGTGCCAGCAGCTTATTTGGGACGCAATCCTACGAGCAGTACTTC. Variable domain in full (rest from reference TRBV7-9 and TRBJ2-7): DTGVSQNPRHKITKRGQNVTFRCDPISEHNRLYWYRQTLGQGPEFLTYFQNEAQLEKSRLLSDRFSAERPKGSFSTLEIQRTEQGDSAMYLCASSLFGTQSYEQYFGPGTRLTVT.

The chain has TRBV12-3 or TRBV12-4 and TRBJ1-1; D uncertain. This CDR3 comprises 11 residues. The germline V and J ends were trimmed by 8 bases and 7 bases, with 11 bases remaining between them. The CDR3 DNA reads TGTGCCAGCGGGGAGAGGGATGAAGCTTTCTTT. Amino acid sequence: CASGERDEAFF.

This clone was counted a single time. J is TRBJ1-2 and V is TRBV7-2, with 9 bases identical to TRBD1. From germline, CDR1 is SGHTA and CDR2 FQGNSA. The junction had 8 bases not matched to a gene; V was cut back by 5 bases and J by 4 bases. This CDR3 is built from 15 residues. The CDR3 nucleotides read TGTGCCAGCAGCCCCCGGCCGGACAGGGGCTATGGCTACACCTTC. It codes for CASSPRPDRGYGYTF.

CDR3 loop: CASSQDLGQGNGYTF. CDR3 DNA: TGTGCCAGCAGCCAAGATCTCGGTCAGGGTAACGGCTACACCTTC. V gene TRBV3-1 (or the pseudogene TRBV3-2) combines with J gene TRBJ1-2, with D perhaps matching TRBD1 (5 bases). Trimming cost V 0 bases and J 8 bases, with 16 bases left between them. This CDR3 is built from 15 residues. Germline V lookup: CDR1 LGHDT, CDR2 YNNKEL (reference sequence).

V gene TRBV5-5 combines with J gene TRBJ2-5; D may be TRBD1 (5 bases). V lost 6 bases, J lost 5 bases, and 17 bases lay in between. This CDR3 comprises 14 residues. Germline V CDR1 and CDR2: SGHKS, YYEKEE (reference sequence). The CDR3 here is CASTLGQPRETQYF. For the CDR3, the DNA is TGTGCCAGCACCCTTGGACAACCCAGGGAGACCCAGTACTTC.

The chain carries TRBV4-1 and TRBJ2-4; D is uncertain. The CDR3 runs to 14 residues. Germline-derived CDR1 and CDR2 are MGHRA and YSYEKL. V lost 0 bases to trimming and J lost 8 bases, with 11 bases between them. In DNA form, the CDR3 reads TGCGCCAGCAGCCAAGAAGGTCAAAGAGACATTCAGTACTTC. Protein product: CASSQEGQRDIQYF.

This clone was detected a few times. V and J are TRBV5-5 and TRBJ2-7; 9 bases match TRBD1. From germline, CDR1 is SGHKS and CDR2 YYEKEE (reference sequence). This CDR3 is built from 15 residues. J gave up 3 bases and V 2 bases, and 6 bases lay outside the gene matches. CDR3 coding DNA: TGTGCCAGCAGCTTACAGGGGGCGAGTAACTACGAGCAGTACTTC. Protein product: CASSLQGASNYEQYF. Complete variable domain (other parts from reference TRBV5-5 and TRBJ2-7): DAGVTQSPTHLIKTRGQQVTLRCSPISGHKSVSWYQQVLGQGPQFIFQYYEKEERGRGNFPDRFSARQFPNYSSELNVNALLLGDSALYLCASSLQGASNYEQYFGPGTRLTVT.

The genes are TRBV4-1 and TRBJ2-2; possibly TRBD1 for D (6 bases). V lost 3 bases to trimming and J lost 1 base, with 15 bases between them. This CDR3 comprises 17 residues. From germline, CDR1 is MGHRA and CDR2 YSYEKL. The CDR3 sequence: CASSHLQGWENTGELFF. The DNA for the CDR3 is TGCGCCAGCAGCCACCTACAGGGCTGGGAGAACACCGGGGAGCTGTTTTTT.

This CDR3 reads CASTLGPGLNTGELFF. The CDR3 region has the DNA TGTGCCAGCACCCTCGGGCCAGGACTTAACACCGGGGAGCTGTTTTTT. This chain joins TRBV7-9 and TRBJ2-2; D perhaps matches TRBD2 (5 bases). The CDR3 extends over 16 amino acids. Trimming removed 7 bases at V and 2 bases at J, with 17 bases between. Germline V CDR1 and CDR2: SEHNR, FQNEAQ (reference sequence).

V usage is TRBV3-1 (or the pseudogene TRBV3-2) and J usage is TRBJ1-1, with TRBD1 matching over 7 bases. Germline V CDR1 and CDR2: LGHDT, YNNKEL (reference sequence). The CDR3 is 14 amino acids. Trimming removed 4 bases from V and 1 base from J; junction bases left unmatched: 3. The CDR3 reads CASSLQGRNTEAFF. The DNA for the CDR3 is TGTGCCAGCAGCCTACAGGGGCGGAACACTGAAGCTTTCTTT.

This clone occurred once. The chain's CDR3 is CASSSRLRSYNEQFF. CDR3 bases: TGTGCCAGCAGCTCCCGACTTCGCTCCTACAATGAGCAGTTCTTC. The gene calls are TRBV7-3 and TRBJ2-1; D call uncertain. V was clipped by 4 bases and J by 0 bases, with 10 bases between them. CDR3 size: 15 residues. Germline-derived CDR1 and CDR2 are SGHTA and FQGTGA.

The gene calls are TRBV7-2 and TRBJ2-1, with unresolved D. V lost 4 bases to trimming and J lost 4 bases, with 8 bases between them. The CDR3 length is 13 residues. Germline lookup yields CDR1 SGHTA and CDR2 FQGNSA. The CDR3 protein is CASSYTEYNEQFF. The DNA for the CDR3 is TGTGCCAGCAGCTATACGGAATACAATGAGCAGTTCTTC.

The chain carries TRBV6-5 and TRBJ1-1; maybe TRBD1 (6 bases). Trimming took off 6 bases at V and 8 bases at J, with 13 bases between the two ends. The CDR3 extends over 12 amino acids. CDR1 is MNHEY and CDR2 is SVGAGI in the germline V gene. CDR3 residues: CASSSFGGEAFF. CDR3 DNA: TGTGCCAGCAGCTCTTTTGGGGGCGAAGCTTTCTTT.

The V and J genes are TRBV7-3 and TRBJ1-1; no definite D call. Trimming took off 4 bases at V and 4 bases at J, with 10 bases between the two ends. The CDR3 has 13 residues. The germline V gene encodes CDR1 SGHTA and CDR2 FQGTGA. The CDR3 bases are TGTGCCAGCAGCTACGGTCTGGGCACTGAAGCTTTCTTT. Translation gives CASSYGLGTEAFF.

This clone was found once. The V gene is TRBV10-2, the J gene TRBJ2-1, with 14 bases identical to TRBD2. This CDR3 contains 15 residues. V was pared by 10 bases and J by 5 bases, with 7 bases of the junction left unmatched. From germline, CDR1 is WSHSY and CDR2 SAAADI. As DNA, the CDR3 is TGCGCCACACGGCCGGGACTAGCGGGAGACAATGAGCAGTTCTTC. This sequence encodes CATRPGLAGDNEQFF.

The chain employs TRBV5-1 and TRBJ1-4; D may be TRBD1 (5 bases). The germline gives CDR1 SGHRS, CDR2 YFSETQ. The CDR3 is made up of 14 amino acids. V shed 1 base and J shed 6 bases, with 10 bases lying between them. The CDR3 reads CASSLLAGHEKLFF. The DNA of the CDR3 is TGCGCCAGCAGCTTGCTAGCGGGGCATGAAAAACTGTTTTTT.

V and J are TRBV11-3 and TRBJ2-3; D unclear. The V gene lost 5 bases and the J gene lost 2 bases, with 5 bases spanning the gap. Germline CDR1 SGHNT, CDR2 YENEEA. This CDR3 contains 12 residues. CDR3 region: CASSLNTDTQYF. DNA for the CDR3: TGTGCCAGCAGCCTCAACACAGATACGCAGTATTTT.

The chain uses TRBV20-1 and TRBJ2-3; no clear D. This CDR3 has 11 residues. Germline V gives CDR1 DFQATT, CDR2 SNEGSKA (reference sequence). V lost 5 bases, J lost 6 bases, and 9 bases lay in between. The CDR3 is CSAPILDTQYF. In DNA, the CDR3 is TGCAGTGCTCCAATTCTGGATACGCAGTATTTT.

V and J are TRBV5-1 and TRBJ2-2, with D possibly being TRBD1 (6 bases). The germline gives CDR1 SGHRS, CDR2 YFSETQ. The CDR3 extends over 15 amino acids. Trimming pared 7 bases from V and 2 bases from J, leaving 15 bases between. CDR3 DNA: TGCGCCAGCCAAGCCGGGACACAAAACACCGGGGAGCTGTTTTTT. It specifies CASQAGTQNTGELFF. The whole variable domain, filled in from reference TRBV5-1 and TRBJ2-2, reads KAGVTQTPRYLIKTRGQQVTLSCSPISGHRSVSWYQQTPGQGLQFLFEYFSETQRNKGNFPGRFSGRQFSNSRSEMNVSTLELGDSALYLCASQAGTQNTGELFFGEGSRLTVL.

The chain couples TRBV5-6 to TRBJ1-2, with D tentatively TRBD1 (5 bases). This CDR3 is built from 14 residues. Germline CDR1 is SGHDT and CDR2 is YYEEEE. Trimming pared 5 bases from V and 1 base from J, leaving 12 bases between. The CDR3, as DNA: TGTGCCAGCAGTACCGGGACGGATAACTATGGCTACACCTTC. The encoded protein is CASSTGTDNYGYTF.

The gene calls are TRBV19 and TRBJ2-7; D possibly corresponds to TRBD2 (6 bases). V was clipped by 7 bases and J by 6 bases, with 16 bases between them. This CDR3 spans 13 amino acids. CDR1 LNHDA and CDR2 SQIVND come from the germline V gene (reference sequence). CDR3 region: CASNPSSGGEQYF. CDR3 nucleotide sequence: TGTGCCAGTAACCCTTCGTCCGGGGGCGAGCAGTACTTC.

The chain links TRBV12-5 to TRBJ1-5, with D perhaps TRBD1 (5 bases). The ends were cut back, 7 bases at V and 2 bases at J, with 9 bases in the middle. The V gene's germline CDR1 is LGHNT and CDR2 FRNRAP. The CDR3 runs 13 residues. CDR3 amino acids: CASAVGGNQPQHF. The CDR3 bases are TGTGCTAGTGCGGTGGGGGGCAATCAGCCCCAGCATTTT. Full variable domain (remainder filled in from reference TRBV12-5 and TRBJ1-5): DARVTQTPRHKVTEMGQEVTMRCQPILGHNTVFWYRQTMMQGLELLAYFRNRAPLDDSGMPKDRFSAEMPDATLATLKIQPSEPRDSAVYFCASAVGGNQPQHFGDGTRLSIL.

The genes are TRBV23-1 and TRBJ1-5, with 11 nucleotides matching TRBD1. TRBV23-1 is identified as an open reading frame with a role that is uncertain. The CDR3 runs to 18 residues. V lost 2 bases and J lost 0; bases outside the gene matches: 6. The CDR3 DNA sequence: TGCGCCAGCAGTCAAGCGGACAGGGGGCTGGATAGCAATCAGCCCCAGCATTTT. This sequence encodes CASSQADRGLDSNQPQHF.